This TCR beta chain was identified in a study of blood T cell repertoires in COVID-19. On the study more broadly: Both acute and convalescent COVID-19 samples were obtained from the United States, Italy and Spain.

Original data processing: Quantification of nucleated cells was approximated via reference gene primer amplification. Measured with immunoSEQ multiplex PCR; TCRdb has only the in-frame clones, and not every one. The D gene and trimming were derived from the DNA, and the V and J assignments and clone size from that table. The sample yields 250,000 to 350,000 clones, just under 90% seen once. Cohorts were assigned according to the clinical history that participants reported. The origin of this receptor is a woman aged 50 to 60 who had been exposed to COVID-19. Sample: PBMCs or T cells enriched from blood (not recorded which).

The CDR3 bases are TGTGCCAGCAGTGATCTACCGAACACCGGGGAGCTGTTTTTT. This sequence encodes CASSDLPNTGELFF. The chain employs TRBV6-4 and TRBJ2-2; D uncertain. This CDR3 region has 14 residues. CDR1 and CDR2 from the germline V gene are MRHNA and SNTAGT. The V end lost 3 bases, the J end lost 0 bases, and 5 bases lay between the germline ends.